A selection of T cell receptor beta chains follows, all from one sample in a study of T-cell reconstitution after alpha-beta-depleted transplantation in children. TCRdb redid the calling of the PCR reads with MiXCR, one entry per CDR3 protein. The sample includes a few hundred thousand distinct CDR3 sequences, roughly a quarter of them seen just once. The starting material was PBMCs, obtained before TCRalphabeta/CD19-depleted stem cell transplant. The receptors derive from a boy under two years old with Wiskott-Aldrich syndrome, due to receive a stem cell transplant. Each CDR3 is given without its conserved first and last residue. Fields, in order: D gene, V gene, CDR3 protein. A D gene is named only where the DNA matches it firmly.

>.|TRBV10-3
AISVSRDGYT
>.|TRBV11-2
ASSLVVLKERIYNEQF
>TRBD2|TRBV20-1
SARALAGDPYEQY
>.|TRBV10-3
AISVGGQLGDEQY
>.|TRBV7-8
ASSSLSWDTEAF
>.|TRBV7-7
ASSNRLGGELF
>TRBD2|TRBV7-2
ASSLGSGDWDYNEQF
>TRBD2|TRBV20-1
SAPGTSGRAGETQY
>.|TRBV7-2
ASSLGGQRNEKLF
>.|TRBV4-1
ASSQVGGGDEQF
>.|TRBV15
ATSRQFAGNEQF
>.|TRBV2
ASSVEKIGYT
>.|TRBV21-1
ASNSRKRGRKEQF
>.|TRBV5-1
ASSNSWGDEQF
>TRBD2|TRBV3-1
ASSQVGLHYEQY
>.|TRBV14
ASSPRVVTDTQY